This is a list of T cell receptor beta chains from one sample in a study of post-analysis software for immune sequencing data. TCRdb fed the PCR reads into MiXCR, producing one record per CDR3 protein. Of 430,000 or so distinct CDR3 sequences listed, roughly 38% are singletons. The sample comprised blood. The source is a girl under 10 years old with multiple sclerosis. Both conserved end residues are part of each CDR3. The order of the fields is D gene, V gene, J gene, clone size, CDR3 protein, CDR3 DNA. A D gene is named only where the DNA matches it firmly. Clone size, where shown, is once, few, many, or a class for clones that have expanded.

D: NA
V: TRBV9
J: TRBJ1-6
size: few
CDR3: CASSVGWGGSNSPLHF
DNA: TGTGCCAGCAGCGTAGGGTGGGGGGGTTCAAATTCACCCCTCCACTTT

D: NA
V: TRBV6-5
J: TRBJ2-2
size: NA
CDR3: CASSYWTTRTGELFF
DNA: TGTGCCAGCAGTTACTGGACTACAAGGACCGGGGAGCTGTTTTTT

D: NA
V: TRBV27
J: TRBJ2-1
size: few
CDR3: CASSLLLYNEQFF
DNA: TGTGCCAGCAGTTTACTGCTGTACAATGAGCAGTTCTTC

D: NA
V: TRBV5-6
J: TRBJ1-2
size: NA
CDR3: CASSLDRASYTF
DNA: TGTGCCAGCAGTCTTGACCGCGCCAGCTACACCTTC

D: NA
V: TRBV27
J: TRBJ2-3
size: NA
CDR3: CASSLNGRGGFTDTQYF
DNA: TGTGCCAGCAGTTTAAACGGTCGGGGCGGTTTCACAGATACGCAGTATTTT

D: NA
V: TRBV18
J: TRBJ2-7
size: NA
CDR3: CASSPREFYEQYF
DNA: TGTGCCAGCTCACCACGAGAATTCTACGAGCAGTACTTC

D: TRBD2
V: TRBV5-4
J: TRBJ2-5
size: few
CDR3: CASSSLTSGRSVETQYF
DNA: TGTGCCAGCAGCTCGTTGACTAGCGGGAGGTCAGTAGAGACCCAGTACTTC

D: NA
V: TRBV29-1
J: TRBJ2-6
size: NA
CDR3: CSVGARGPSSGANVLTF
DNA: TGCAGCGTTGGGGCCAGGGGACCTTCCTCTGGGGCCAACGTCCTGACTTTC

D: NA
V: TRBV20-1
J: TRBJ2-4
size: NA
CDR3: CSANRVVGEQDF
DNA: TGCAGTGCCAACAGGGTAGTGGGGGAGCAGGACTTC

D: TRBD2
V: TRBV28
J: TRBJ2-4
size: few
CDR3: CASSSSGGKNIQYF
DNA: TGTGCCAGCAGTTCGAGCGGGGGCAAAAACATTCAGTACTTC

D: NA
V: TRBV5-1
J: TRBJ2-5
size: few
CDR3: CASSWGGAAQETQYF
DNA: TGCGCCAGCAGCTGGGGGGGCGCCGCGCAAGAGACCCAGTACTTC

D: NA
V: TRBV27
J: TRBJ2-1
size: few
CDR3: CASSSRGRGNLNEQFF
DNA: TGTGCCAGCAGTTCAAGGGGACGAGGGAACTTGAATGAGCAGTTCTTC

D: TRBD2
V: TRBV20-1
J: TRBJ2-1
size: few
CDR3: CSVSPVAGGPNEQFF
DNA: TGCAGTGTCTCCCCGGTAGCGGGGGGGCCGAATGAGCAGTTCTTC

D: TRBD1
V: TRBV12-3/TRBV12-4
J: TRBJ1-2
size: few
CDR3: CASGATGGGYTF
DNA: TGTGCCAGCGGCGCGACAGGGGGTGGCTACACCTTC

D: NA
V: TRBV4-1
J: TRBJ1-1
size: NA
CDR3: CASSIGPTPGAEAFF
DNA: TGCGCCAGCAGTATAGGGCCGACCCCGGGGGCTGAAGCTTTCTTT

D: TRBD2
V: TRBV5-1
J: TRBJ2-3
size: NA
CDR3: CASSDLRSGTSTDTQYF
DNA: TGCGCCAGCAGCGATCTGCGCAGCGGGACTAGCACAGATACGCAGTATTTT

D: NA
V: TRBV30
J: TRBJ1-2
size: NA
CDR3: CAWSLGGNYGYTF
DNA: TGTGCCTGGTCCCTCGGGGGTAACTATGGCTACACCTTC

D: NA
V: TRBV21-1
J: TRBJ2-3
size: NA
CDR3: CASSKADTQYF
DNA: TGTGCCAGCAGCAAAGCAGATACGCAGTATTTT

D: TRBD1
V: TRBV29-1
J: TRBJ1-2
size: NA
CDR3: CSVPGLNRGPYYGYTF
DNA: TGCAGCGTTCCTGGACTGAACAGGGGGCCCTACTATGGCTACACCTTC

D: TRBD2
V: TRBV7-9
J: TRBJ2-3
size: few
CDR3: CASAGGRSTDTQYF
DNA: TGTGCCAGCGCAGGCGGGAGAAGCACAGATACGCAGTATTTT

D: NA
V: TRBV5-1
J: TRBJ2-7
size: NA
CDR3: CASSLSAEKYEQYF
DNA: TGCGCCAGCAGCTTGAGTGCAGAAAAATACGAGCAGTACTTC

D: NA
V: TRBV20-1
J: TRBJ2-5
size: few
CDR3: CSARTFLGWGEETQYF
DNA: TGCAGTGCTAGAACCTTTTTGGGGTGGGGCGAGGAGACCCAGTACTTC

D: NA
V: TRBV5-7
J: TRBJ2-5
size: NA
CDR3: CASSFTKGETQYF
DNA: TGTGCCAGCAGCTTCACTAAGGGTGAGACCCAGTACTTC

D: TRBD1
V: TRBV18
J: TRBJ2-1
size: NA
CDR3: CASSPPRDRAYNEQFF
DNA: TGTGCCAGCTCACCACCAAGGGACAGGGCCTACAATGAGCAGTTCTTC

D: TRBD1
V: TRBV7-2
J: TRBJ2-7
size: few
CDR3: CASSFWDSSYEQYF
DNA: TGTGCCAGCAGCTTTTGGGACAGTAGCTACGAGCAGTACTTC

D: NA
V: TRBV4-3
J: TRBJ2-7
size: NA
CDR3: CASSGRALTSSEQYF
DNA: TGCGCCAGCAGCGGCCGGGCCCTCACTTCCAGCGAGCAGTACTTC

D: NA
V: TRBV14
J: TRBJ1-2
size: NA
CDR3: CASSRFPGNGYTF
DNA: TGTGCCAGCAGCCGCTTTCCAGGGAACGGCTACACCTTC

D: TRBD2
V: TRBV5-6
J: TRBJ2-1
size: NA
CDR3: CASSRTSGRAHNEQFF
DNA: TGTGCCAGCAGCAGGACTAGCGGGAGGGCCCACAATGAGCAGTTCTTC

D: TRBD2
V: TRBV7-6
J: TRBJ2-3
size: NA
CDR3: CASRMSSGEADTQYF
DNA: TGTGCCAGCAGAATGTCTAGCGGGGAAGCTGATACGCAGTATTTT

D: TRBD1
V: TRBV20-1
J: TRBJ1-6
size: NA
CDR3: CSAKTGGESPLHF
DNA: TGCAGTGCTAAGACAGGGGGCGAGTCACCCCTCCACTTT